This entry is about one T cell receptor (beta chain). TCRdb itself ran the 5' RACE reads through MiXCR, one entry per CDR3 protein. The repertoire consists of about 150,000 distinct CDR3 sequences, with roughly 30% occurring once and the leading ten covering around 13%. This record comes from a study of T-cell memory formation after mild COVID-19. There are 15 residues in the CDR3. Germline V gene data show CDR1 as SGHKS and CDR2 as YYEKEE (reference sequence). V shed 3 bases, J shed 5 bases, and the junction held 9 bases outside the gene matches. The TCR comes from an adult woman who had mild COVID-19 (a few samples of this study predate the infection). Cell type and time point are not known. The sequenced sample consisted of PBMCs or a T cell subset sorted from them (not recorded which). The gene calls are TRBV5-5 and TRBJ1-1; 8 bases line up with TRBD1. The CDR3 is CASSYGGQGGTEAFF. CDR3 DNA sequence: TGTGCCAGCAGCTACGGCGGACAGGGCGGAACTGAAGCTTTCTTT. The whole variable domain, remainder taken from reference TRBV5-5 and TRBJ1-1, is DAGVTQSPTHLIKTRGQQVTLRCSPISGHKSVSWYQQVLGQGPQFIFQYYEKEERGRGNFPDRFSARQFPNYSSELNVNALLLGDSALYLCASSYGGQGGTEAFFGQGTRLTVV.